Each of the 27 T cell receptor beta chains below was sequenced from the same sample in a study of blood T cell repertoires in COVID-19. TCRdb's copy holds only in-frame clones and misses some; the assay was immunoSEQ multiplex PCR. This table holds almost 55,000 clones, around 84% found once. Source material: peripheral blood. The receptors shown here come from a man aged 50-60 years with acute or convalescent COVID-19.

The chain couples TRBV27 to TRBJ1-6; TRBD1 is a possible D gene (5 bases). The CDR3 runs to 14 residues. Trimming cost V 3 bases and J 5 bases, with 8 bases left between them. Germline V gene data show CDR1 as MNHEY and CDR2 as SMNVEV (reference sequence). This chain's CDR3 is CASSLTENNSPLHF. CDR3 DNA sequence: TGTGCCAGCAGTTTGACAGAGAATAATTCACCCCTCCACTTT.

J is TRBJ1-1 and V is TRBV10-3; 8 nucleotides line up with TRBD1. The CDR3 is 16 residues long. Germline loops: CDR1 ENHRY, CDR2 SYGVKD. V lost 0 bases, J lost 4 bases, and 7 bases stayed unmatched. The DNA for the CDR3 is TGTGCCATCAGTGAGTCGGGACAGGCAACAGGCACTGAAGCTTTCTTT. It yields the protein CAISESGQATGTEAFF.

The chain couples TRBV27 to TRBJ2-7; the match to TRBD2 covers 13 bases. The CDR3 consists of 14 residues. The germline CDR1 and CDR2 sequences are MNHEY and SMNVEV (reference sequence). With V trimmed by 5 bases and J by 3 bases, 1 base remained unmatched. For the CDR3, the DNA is TGTGCCAGCAGTCGACTAGCGGGGGGCTACGAGCAGTACTTC. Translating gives CASSRLAGGYEQYF.

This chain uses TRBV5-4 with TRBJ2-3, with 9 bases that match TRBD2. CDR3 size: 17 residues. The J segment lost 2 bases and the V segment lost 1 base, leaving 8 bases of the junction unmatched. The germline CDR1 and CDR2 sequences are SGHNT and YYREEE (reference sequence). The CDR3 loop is CASSLRGSGGYTDTQYF. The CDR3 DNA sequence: TGTGCCAGCAGCTTGCGGGGTAGCGGGGGATACACAGATACGCAGTATTTT.

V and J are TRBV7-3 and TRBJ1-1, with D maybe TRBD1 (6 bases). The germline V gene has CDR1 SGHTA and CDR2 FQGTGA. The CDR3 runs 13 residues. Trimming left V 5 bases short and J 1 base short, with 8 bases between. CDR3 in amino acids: CASSQQGNTEAFF. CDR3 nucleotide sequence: TGTGCCAGCAGCCAACAGGGGAACACTGAAGCTTTCTTT.

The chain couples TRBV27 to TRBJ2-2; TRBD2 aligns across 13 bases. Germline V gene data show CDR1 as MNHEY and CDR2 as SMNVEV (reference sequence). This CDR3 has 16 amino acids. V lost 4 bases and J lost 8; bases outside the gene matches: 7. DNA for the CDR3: TGTGCCAGCAGTTCTTGGACTAGCGGGAGATCGGGGGAGCTGTTTTTT. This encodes CASSSWTSGRSGELFF.

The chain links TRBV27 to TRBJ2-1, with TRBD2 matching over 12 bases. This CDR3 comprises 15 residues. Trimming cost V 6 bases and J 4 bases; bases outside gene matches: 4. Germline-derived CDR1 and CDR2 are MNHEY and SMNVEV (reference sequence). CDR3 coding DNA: TGTGCCAGCAGGACTAGCGGGAGTCTTTACAATGAGCAGTTCTTC. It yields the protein CASRTSGSLYNEQFF.

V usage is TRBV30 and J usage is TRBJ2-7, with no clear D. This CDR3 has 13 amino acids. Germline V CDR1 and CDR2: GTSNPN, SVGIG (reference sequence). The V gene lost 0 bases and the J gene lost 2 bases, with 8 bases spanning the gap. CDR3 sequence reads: CAWSVSQTYEQYF. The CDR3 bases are TGTGCCTGGAGTGTCTCACAGACCTACGAGCAGTACTTC.

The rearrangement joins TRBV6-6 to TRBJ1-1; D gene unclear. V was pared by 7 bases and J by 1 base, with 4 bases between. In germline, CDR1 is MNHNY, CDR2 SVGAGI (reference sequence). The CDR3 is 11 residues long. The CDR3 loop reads CASTENTEAFF. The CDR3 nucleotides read TGTGCCAGCACAGAGAACACTGAAGCTTTCTTT.

The CDR3 DNA reads as TGTGCCTGGAGGAGGACAGGGCCCATTTCACCCCTCCACTTT. Residues: CAWRRTGPISPLHF. V gene TRBV30 combines with J gene TRBJ1-6; the match to TRBD1 covers 8 bases. There are 14 residues in the CDR3. V trimming: 3 bases; J trimming: 9 bases; junction bases outside the gene matches: 7. Per the germline V gene, CDR1 is GTSNPN and CDR2 is SVGIG (reference sequence). The entire variable domain, with the rest obtained from reference TRBV30 and TRBJ1-6, is as follows: SQTIHQWPATLVQPVGSPLSLECTVEGTSNPNLYWYRQAAGRGLQLLFYSVGIGQISSEVPQNLSASRPQDRQFILSSKKLLLSDSGFYLCAWRRTGPISPLHFGNGTRLTVT.

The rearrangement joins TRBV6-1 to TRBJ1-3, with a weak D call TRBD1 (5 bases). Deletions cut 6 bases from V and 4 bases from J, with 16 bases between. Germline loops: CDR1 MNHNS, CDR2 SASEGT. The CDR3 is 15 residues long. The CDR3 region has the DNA TGTGCCAGCAGGCACGGGGGGGATCGGGGAAACACCATATATTTT. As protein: CASRHGGDRGNTIYF.

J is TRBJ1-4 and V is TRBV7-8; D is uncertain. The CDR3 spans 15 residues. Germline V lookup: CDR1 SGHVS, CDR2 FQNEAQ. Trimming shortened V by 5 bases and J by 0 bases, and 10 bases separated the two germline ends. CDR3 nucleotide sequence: TGTGCCAGCAGCCACAATGGTGCAACTAATGAAAAACTGTTTTTT. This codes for CASSHNGATNEKLFF.

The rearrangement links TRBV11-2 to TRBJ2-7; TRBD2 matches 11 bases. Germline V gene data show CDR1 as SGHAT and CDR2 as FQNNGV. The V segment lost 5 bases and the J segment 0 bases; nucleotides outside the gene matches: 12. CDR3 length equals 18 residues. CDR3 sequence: CASSPIDRTSGSSYEQYF. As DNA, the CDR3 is TGTGCCAGCAGCCCGATTGATCGCACTAGCGGGAGCTCCTACGAGCAGTACTTC.

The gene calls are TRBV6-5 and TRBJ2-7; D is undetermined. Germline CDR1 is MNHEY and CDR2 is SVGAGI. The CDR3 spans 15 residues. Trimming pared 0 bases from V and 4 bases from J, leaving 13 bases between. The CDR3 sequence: CASSYSTQLLYEQYF. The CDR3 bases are TGTGCCAGCAGTTACTCGACACAGTTACTGTACGAGCAGTACTTC.

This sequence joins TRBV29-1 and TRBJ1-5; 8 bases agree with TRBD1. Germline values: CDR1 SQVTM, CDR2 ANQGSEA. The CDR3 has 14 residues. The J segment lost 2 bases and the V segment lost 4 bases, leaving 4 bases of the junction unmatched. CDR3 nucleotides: TGCAGCGTTGGCCTGACAGGGGGCAATCAGCCCCAGCATTTT. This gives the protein CSVGLTGGNQPQHF.

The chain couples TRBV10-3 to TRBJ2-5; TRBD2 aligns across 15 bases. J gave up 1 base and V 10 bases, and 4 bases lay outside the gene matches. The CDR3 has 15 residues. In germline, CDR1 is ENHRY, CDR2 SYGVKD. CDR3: CATRTSGGGQETQYF. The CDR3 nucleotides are TGTGCCACCAGGACTAGCGGGGGGGGCCAAGAGACCCAGTACTTC.

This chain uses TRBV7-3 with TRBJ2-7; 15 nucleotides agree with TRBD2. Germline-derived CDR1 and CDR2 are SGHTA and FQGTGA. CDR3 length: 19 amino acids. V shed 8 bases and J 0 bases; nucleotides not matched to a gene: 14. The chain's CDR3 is CASRRPGTSGRSISYEQYF. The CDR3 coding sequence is TGTGCCAGCCGAAGGCCCGGGACTAGCGGGAGGTCCATCTCCTACGAGCAGTACTTC.

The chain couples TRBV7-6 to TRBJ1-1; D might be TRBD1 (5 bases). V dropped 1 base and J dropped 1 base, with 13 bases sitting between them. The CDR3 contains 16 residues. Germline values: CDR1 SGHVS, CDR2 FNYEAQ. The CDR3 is CASSLDKTAKNTEAFF. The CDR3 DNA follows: TGTGCCAGCAGCTTAGACAAGACAGCGAAGAACACTGAAGCTTTCTTT.

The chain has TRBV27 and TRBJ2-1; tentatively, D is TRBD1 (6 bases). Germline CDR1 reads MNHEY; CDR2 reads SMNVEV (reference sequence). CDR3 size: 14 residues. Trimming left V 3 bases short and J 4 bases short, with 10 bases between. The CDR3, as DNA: TGTGCCAGCAGTTTCGGCAGGGGATACAATGAGCAGTTCTTC. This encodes CASSFGRGYNEQFF.

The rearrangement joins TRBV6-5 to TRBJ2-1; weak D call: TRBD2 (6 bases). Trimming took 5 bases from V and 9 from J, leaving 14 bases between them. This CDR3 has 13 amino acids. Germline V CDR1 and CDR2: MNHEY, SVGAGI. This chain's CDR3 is CASSLGLGGEQFF. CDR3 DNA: TGTGCCAGCAGTCTAGGGCTCGGGGGTGAGCAGTTCTTC.

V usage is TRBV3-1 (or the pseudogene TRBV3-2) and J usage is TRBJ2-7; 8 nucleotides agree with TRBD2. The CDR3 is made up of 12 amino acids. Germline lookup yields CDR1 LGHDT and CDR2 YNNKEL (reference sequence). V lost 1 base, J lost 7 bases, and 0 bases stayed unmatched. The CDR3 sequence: CASSQGGREQYF. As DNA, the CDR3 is TGTGCCAGCAGCCAAGGCGGGAGGGAGCAGTACTTC.

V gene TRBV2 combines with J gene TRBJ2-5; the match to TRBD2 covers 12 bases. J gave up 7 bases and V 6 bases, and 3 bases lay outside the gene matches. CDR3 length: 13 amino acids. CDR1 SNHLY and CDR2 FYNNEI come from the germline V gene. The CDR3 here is CASRLAGGGTQYF. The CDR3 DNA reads TGTGCCAGCAGACTAGCGGGAGGAGGGACCCAGTACTTC.

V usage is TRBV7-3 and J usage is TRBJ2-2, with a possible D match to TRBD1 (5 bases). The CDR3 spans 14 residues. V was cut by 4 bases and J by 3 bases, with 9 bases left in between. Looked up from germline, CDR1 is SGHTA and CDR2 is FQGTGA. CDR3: CASSSQGDTGELFF. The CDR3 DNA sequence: TGTGCCAGCAGCTCCCAGGGTGACACCGGGGAGCTGTTTTTT.

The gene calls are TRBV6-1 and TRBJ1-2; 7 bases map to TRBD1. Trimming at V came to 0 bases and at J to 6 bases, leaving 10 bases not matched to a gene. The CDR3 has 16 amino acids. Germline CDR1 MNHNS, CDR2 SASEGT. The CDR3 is CASSEAWSGGRDGYTF. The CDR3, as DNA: TGTGCCAGCAGTGAAGCATGGTCAGGGGGTCGAGATGGCTACACCTTC.

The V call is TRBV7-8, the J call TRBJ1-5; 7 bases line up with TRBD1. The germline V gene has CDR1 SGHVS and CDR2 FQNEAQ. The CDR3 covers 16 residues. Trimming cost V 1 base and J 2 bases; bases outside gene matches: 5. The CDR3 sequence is CASSLVDREGNQPQHF. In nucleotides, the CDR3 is TGTGCCAGCAGCTTAGTCGACAGGGAGGGCAATCAGCCCCAGCATTTT. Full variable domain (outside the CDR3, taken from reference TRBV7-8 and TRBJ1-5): GAGVSQSPRYKVAKRGQDVALRCDPISGHVSLFWYQQALGQGPEFLTYFQNEAQLDKSGLPSDRFFAERPEGSVSTLKIQRTQQEDSAVYLCASSLVDREGNQPQHFGDGTRLSIL.

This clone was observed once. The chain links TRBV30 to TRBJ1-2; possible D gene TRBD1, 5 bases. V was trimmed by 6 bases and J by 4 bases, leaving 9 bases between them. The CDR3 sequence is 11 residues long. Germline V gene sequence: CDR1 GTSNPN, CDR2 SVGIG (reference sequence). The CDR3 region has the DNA TGTGCCTGTCAAACAGGCTATGGCTACACCTTC. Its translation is CACQTGYGYTF.

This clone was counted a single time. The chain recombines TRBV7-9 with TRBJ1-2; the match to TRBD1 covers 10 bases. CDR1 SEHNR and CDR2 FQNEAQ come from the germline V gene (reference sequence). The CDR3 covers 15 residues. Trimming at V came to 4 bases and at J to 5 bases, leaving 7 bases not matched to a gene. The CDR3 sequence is CASSSIGTGEYGYTF. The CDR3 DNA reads TGTGCCAGCAGCTCAATCGGGACAGGGGAGTATGGCTACACCTTC.